The clone carrying this T cell receptor (beta chain) was recorded at least ten times. Its target is not known. The data were obtained in a study of early T cells in non-severe SARS-CoV-2 infection. Looking at the study overall: The study sequenced bulk RNA from unsorted whole blood, with chains unpaired.

The CDR3 has 15 amino acids. V was clipped by 6 bases and J by 2 bases; unmatched bases: 7. Germline V gene lookup returns CDR1 WSHSY and CDR2 SAAADI. Study-wide results and limits: Reliance on VDJdb matching favored anti-spike CD8 responses; private and CD4 specificities were missed.

The library protocol tagged individual cDNA molecules with unique molecular identifiers. One entry per CDR3 protein results from TCRdb running MiXCR on the 5' RACE reads. Among almost 85,000 distinct CDR3 sequences listed, roughly 12% were seen once. The clonotype originates from an adult who was a healthcare worker with PCR-confirmed SARS-CoV-2 infection or an uninfected control (not recorded which). The genes are TRBV10-2 and TRBJ2-7; 10 positions match TRBD1. Sequencing was done on a sample of whole blood. CDR3 sequence (DNA): TGCGCCAGCAGGGCCCCGGGACAGGGGACCTACGAGCAGTACTTC. Amino acids: CASRAPGQGTYEQYF.